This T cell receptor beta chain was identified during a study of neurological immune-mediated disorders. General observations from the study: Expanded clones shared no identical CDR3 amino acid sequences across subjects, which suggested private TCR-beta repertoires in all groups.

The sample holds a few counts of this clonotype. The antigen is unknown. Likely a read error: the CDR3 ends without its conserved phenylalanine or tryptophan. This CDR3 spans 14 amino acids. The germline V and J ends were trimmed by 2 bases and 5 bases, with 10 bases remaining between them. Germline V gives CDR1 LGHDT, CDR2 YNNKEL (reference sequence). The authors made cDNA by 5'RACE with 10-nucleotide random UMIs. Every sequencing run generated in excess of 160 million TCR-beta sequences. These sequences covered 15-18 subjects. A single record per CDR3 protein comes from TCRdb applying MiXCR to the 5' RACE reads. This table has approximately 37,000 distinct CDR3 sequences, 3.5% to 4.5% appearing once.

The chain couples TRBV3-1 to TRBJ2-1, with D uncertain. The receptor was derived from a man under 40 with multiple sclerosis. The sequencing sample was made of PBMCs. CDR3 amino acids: CASSQRLKNNEQFC. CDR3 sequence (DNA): TGTGCCAGCAGCCAAAGATTGAAGAACAATGAGCAGTTCTGC.